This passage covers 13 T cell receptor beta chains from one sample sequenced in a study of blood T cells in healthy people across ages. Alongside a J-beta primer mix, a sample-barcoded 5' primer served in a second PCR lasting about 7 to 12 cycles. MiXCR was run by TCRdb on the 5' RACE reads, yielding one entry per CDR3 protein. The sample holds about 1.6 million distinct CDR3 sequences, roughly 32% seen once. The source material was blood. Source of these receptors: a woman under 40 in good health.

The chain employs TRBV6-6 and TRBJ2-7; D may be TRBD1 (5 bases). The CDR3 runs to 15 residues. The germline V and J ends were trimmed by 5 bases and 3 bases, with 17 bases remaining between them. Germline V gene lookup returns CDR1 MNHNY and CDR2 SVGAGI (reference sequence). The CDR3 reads CASSPFRDPGYEQYF. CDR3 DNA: TGTGCCAGCAGTCCATTCAGGGATCCTGGCTACGAGCAGTACTTC.

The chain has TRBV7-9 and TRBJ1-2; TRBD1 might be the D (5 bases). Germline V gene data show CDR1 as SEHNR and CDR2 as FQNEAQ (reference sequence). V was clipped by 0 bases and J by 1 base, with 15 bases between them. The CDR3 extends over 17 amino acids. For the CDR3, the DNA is TGTGCCAGCAGCTTAGCGAGATGGGGGTCCGATAACTATGGCTACACCTTC. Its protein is CASSLARWGSDNYGYTF.

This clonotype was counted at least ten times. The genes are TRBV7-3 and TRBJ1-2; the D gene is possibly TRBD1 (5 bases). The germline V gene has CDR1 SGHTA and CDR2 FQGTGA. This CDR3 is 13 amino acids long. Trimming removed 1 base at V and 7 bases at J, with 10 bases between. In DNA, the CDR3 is TGTGCCAGCAGCTTAAATGGGGCGCGTGGCTACACCTTC. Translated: CASSLNGARGYTF.

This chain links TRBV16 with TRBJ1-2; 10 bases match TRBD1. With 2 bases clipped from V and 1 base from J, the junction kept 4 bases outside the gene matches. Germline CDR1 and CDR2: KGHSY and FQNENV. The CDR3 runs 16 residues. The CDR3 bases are TGTGCCAGCAGCCAAGGTGGGGACAGGGGTAACTATGGCTACACCTTC. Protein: CASSQGGDRGNYGYTF.

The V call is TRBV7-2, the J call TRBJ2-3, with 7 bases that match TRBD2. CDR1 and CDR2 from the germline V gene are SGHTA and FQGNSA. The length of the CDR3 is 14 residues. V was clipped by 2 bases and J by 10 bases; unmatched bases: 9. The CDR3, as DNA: TGTGCCAGCAGCTTAAATCGCGGGAGTAACCCGCAGTATTTT. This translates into CASSLNRGSNPQYF.

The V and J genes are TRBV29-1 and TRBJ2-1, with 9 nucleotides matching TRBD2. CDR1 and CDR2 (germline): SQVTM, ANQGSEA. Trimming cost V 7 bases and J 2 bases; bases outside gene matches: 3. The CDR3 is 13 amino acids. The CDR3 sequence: CSAERGAYNEQFF. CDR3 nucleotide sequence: TGCAGCGCAGAGCGGGGGGCCTACAATGAGCAGTTCTTC.

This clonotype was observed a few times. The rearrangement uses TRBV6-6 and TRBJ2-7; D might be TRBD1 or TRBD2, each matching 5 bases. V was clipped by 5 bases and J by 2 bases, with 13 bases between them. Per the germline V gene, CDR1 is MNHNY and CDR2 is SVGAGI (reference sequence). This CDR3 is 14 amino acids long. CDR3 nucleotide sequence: TGTGCCAGCAGTCCGGGGCGGAATGCCTACGAGCAGTACTTC. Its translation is CASSPGRNAYEQYF.

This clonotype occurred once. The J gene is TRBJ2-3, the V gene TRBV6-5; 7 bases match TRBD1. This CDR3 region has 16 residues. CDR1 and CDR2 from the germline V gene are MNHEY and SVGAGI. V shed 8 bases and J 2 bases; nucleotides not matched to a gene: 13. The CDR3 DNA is TGTGCCAGCGGTAAAAACAGGGGACGGGACACAGATACGCAGTATTTT. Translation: CASGKNRGRDTDTQYF.

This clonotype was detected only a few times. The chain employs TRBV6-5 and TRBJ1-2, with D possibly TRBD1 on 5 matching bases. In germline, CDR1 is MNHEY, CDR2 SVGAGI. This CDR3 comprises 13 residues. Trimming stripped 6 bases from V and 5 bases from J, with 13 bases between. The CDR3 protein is CASSRGTQYGYTF. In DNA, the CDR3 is TGTGCCAGCAGCCGTGGGACGCAGTATGGCTACACCTTC.

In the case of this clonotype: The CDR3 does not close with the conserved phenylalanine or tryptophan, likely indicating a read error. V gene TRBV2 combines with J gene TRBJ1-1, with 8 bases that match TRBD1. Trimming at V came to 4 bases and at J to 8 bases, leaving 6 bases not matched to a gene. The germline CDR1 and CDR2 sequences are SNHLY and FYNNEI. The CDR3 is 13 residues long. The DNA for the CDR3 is TGTGCCAGCAGTGGGGGACAGGTCCAGGAAGCTTTCTGT. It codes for CASSGGQVQEAFC.

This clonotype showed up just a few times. CDR3 sequence reads: CASSLKPGSTGELFF. The CDR3 nucleotides are TGTGCCAGCAGCTTAAAACCAGGGAGTACCGGGGAGCTGTTTTTT. The chain is built from TRBV7-3 and TRBJ2-2; either TRBD1 or TRBD2 may supply D (5 bases each). The V end was cut by 1 base, the J end by 5 bases, with 11 bases between. CDR1 SGHTA and CDR2 FQGTGA come from the germline V gene. CDR3 size: 15 residues. The full variable domain, rest sourced from reference TRBV7-3 and TRBJ2-2, is GAGVSQTPSNKVTEKGKYVELRCDPISGHTALYWYRQSLGQGPEFLIYFQGTGAADDSGLPNDRFFAVRPEGSVSTLKIQRTERGDSAVYLCASSLKPGSTGELFFGEGSRLTVL.

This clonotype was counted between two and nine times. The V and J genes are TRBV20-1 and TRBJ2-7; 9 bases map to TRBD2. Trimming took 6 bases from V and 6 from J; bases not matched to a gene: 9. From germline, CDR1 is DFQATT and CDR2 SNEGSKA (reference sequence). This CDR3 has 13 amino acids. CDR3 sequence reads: CSAQRGAASEQYF. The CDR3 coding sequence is TGCAGTGCCCAGCGGGGGGCCGCTTCCGAGCAGTACTTC.

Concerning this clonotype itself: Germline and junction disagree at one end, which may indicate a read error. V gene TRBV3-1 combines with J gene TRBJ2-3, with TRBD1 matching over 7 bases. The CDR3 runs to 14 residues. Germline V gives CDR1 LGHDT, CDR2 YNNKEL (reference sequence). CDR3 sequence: CASGQEGAVDTQYF. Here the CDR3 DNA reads TGTGCCAGCGGCCAAGAGGGGGCTGTAGATACGCAGTATTTT.